Below are 20 T cell receptor beta chains sequenced from a single sample in a study of T-cell reconstitution after alpha-beta-depleted transplantation in children. Unique molecular identifiers were incorporated into the prepared TCRbeta library. TCRdb independently ran MiXCR on the PCR reads; one entry per CDR3 protein. This sample has fewer than 700,000 distinct CDR3 sequences, with under 15% found just once. Source: PBMCs, mostly from graft donor cells, taken 360 days after TCRalphabeta/CD19-depleted stem cell transplant. Receptor source: a male patient aged 5 to 17 who had a stem cell transplant for acute myeloid leukemia, so the T cells may come from the graft donor.

This chain connects TRBV7-8 to TRBJ2-7, with D unclear. V was trimmed by 4 bases and J by 7 bases, leaving 11 bases between them. This CDR3 region has 12 residues. CDR1 and CDR2 from the germline V gene are SGHVS and FQNEAQ. The CDR3 is CASSSPAGEQYF. CDR3 DNA sequence: TGTGCCAGCAGCTCACCGGCTGGGGAGCAGTACTTC.

This clonotype showed up just a few times. The chain is built from TRBV6-6 and TRBJ1-2; the D is unclear. The CDR3 has 10 amino acids. Germline values: CDR1 MNHNY, CDR2 SVGAGI (reference sequence). Trimming took 4 bases from V and 6 from J, leaving 3 bases between them. CDR3 in DNA: TGTGCCAGCAGTTTCAATGGCTACACCTTC. Translated, it gives CASSFNGYTF.

This clonotype was recorded a few times. V and J are TRBV2 and TRBJ2-2, with TRBD1 matching 9 bases. The CDR3 has 14 amino acids. Germline CDR1 SNHLY, CDR2 FYNNEI. V lost 9 bases to trimming and J lost 1 base; unmatched junction nucleotides: 3. CDR3 protein: CAREGQGNTGELFF. CDR3 bases: TGTGCCAGAGAGGGACAGGGGAACACCGGGGAGCTGTTTTTT.

In this sample, this clonotype turned up a few times. The chain joins TRBV27 to TRBJ2-2; 7 nucleotides match TRBD2. V lost 0 bases to trimming and J lost 6 bases; unmatched junction nucleotides: 4. This CDR3 contains 15 residues. CDR1 and CDR2 (germline): MNHEY, SMNVEV (reference sequence). CDR3 region: CASSLSLGRSGELFF. For the CDR3, the DNA is TGTGCCAGCAGTTTATCCCTCGGGAGGTCCGGGGAGCTGTTTTTT.

This clonotype was detected only a few times. V and J are TRBV20-1 and TRBJ2-5, with TRBD2 matching over 14 bases. CDR1 is DFQATT and CDR2 is SNEGSKA in the germline V gene (reference sequence). The CDR3 is made up of 16 amino acids. The V segment lost 5 bases and the J segment 0 bases; nucleotides outside the gene matches: 5. The CDR3 bases are TGCAGTGCTGCCGGACTAGCGGGAGGAGACCAAGAGACCCAGTACTTC. It encodes CSAAGLAGGDQETQYF.

This clonotype was observed many times. V and J are TRBV20-1 and TRBJ1-1; D remains ambiguous. The CDR3 loop spans 13 amino acids. Germline V gene sequence: CDR1 DFQATT, CDR2 SNEGSKA (reference sequence). V lost 3 bases to trimming and J lost 4 bases, with 12 bases between them. CDR3 in DNA: TGCAGTGCTAGTAGGGTTACGGGCACTGAAGCTTTCTTT. Its protein is CSASRVTGTEAFF.

The chain uses TRBV6-2 or TRBV6-3 and TRBJ2-5; weak D call: TRBD2 (6 bases). Trimming stripped 2 bases from V and 5 bases from J, with 12 bases between. Germline loops: CDR1 MNHEY, CDR2 SVGEGT. This CDR3 spans 14 amino acids. For the CDR3, the DNA is TGTGCCAGCAGTTACAAGAGGGCGGGGGAGACCCAGTACTTC. Its protein product is CASSYKRAGETQYF.

This clonotype appeared many times. The gene calls are TRBV7-2 and TRBJ2-3, with a weak D call TRBD2 (6 bases). The CDR3 totals 13 residues. Germline V gene data show CDR1 as SGHTA and CDR2 as FQGNSA. V was cut by 0 bases and J by 6 bases, with 7 bases left in between. The DNA of the CDR3 is TGTGCCAGCAGCTTAGCGGGAGGCGATACGCAGTATTTT. Translation: CASSLAGGDTQYF.

This clonotype was detected only a few times. J is TRBJ2-2 and V is TRBV11-2; the match to TRBD2 covers 8 bases. The V gene end was trimmed by 4 bases and the J gene end by 9 bases; junction bases not matched to a gene: 10. The CDR3 runs to 15 residues. Germline-derived CDR1 and CDR2 are SGHAT and FQNNGV. CDR3 DNA: TGTGCCAGCAGCTCAGGGACTAGTCGTATGAGGGAGCTGTTTTTT. This gives the protein CASSSGTSRMRELFF. The full variable domain, with the rest looked up from reference TRBV11-2 and TRBJ2-2, is EAGVAQSPRYKIIEKRQSVAFWCNPISGHATLYWYQQILGQGPKLLIQFQNNGVVDDSQLPKDRFSAERLKGVDSTLKIQPAKLEDSAVYLCASSSGTSRMRELFFGEGSRLTVL.

With respect to this clonotype: Germline is not matched at one junction end, which may reflect a read error. This chain joins TRBV9 and TRBJ1-1; 10 bases fit TRBD1. Germline V gene sequence: CDR1 SGDLS, CDR2 YYNGEE. The CDR3 consists of 15 residues. CDR3 region: CTSSSRTGGVSEAFF. CDR3 DNA sequence: TGTACCAGCAGCTCAAGGACAGGGGGTGTATCTGAAGCTTTCTTT.

This clonotype has a handful of counts. This CDR3 reads CATSGGNGGLADYNEQFF. As DNA, the CDR3 is TGTGCCACCAGTGGGGGGAACGGGGGACTAGCGGATTACAATGAGCAGTTCTTC. V gene TRBV24-1 combines with J gene TRBJ2-1; 11 bases match TRBD2. CDR1 and CDR2 from the germline V gene are KGHDR and SFDVKD. V dropped 5 bases and J dropped 4; count of bases not matched to a gene: 12. The CDR3 extends over 18 amino acids.

Concerning this clonotype: This may arise from a read error, as a much more abundant clone is one base away. The rearrangement links TRBV12-3 or TRBV12-4 to TRBJ2-5; 11 bases line up with TRBD2. Trimming at V came to 6 bases and at J to 5 bases, leaving 11 bases not matched to a gene. CDR3 size: 16 residues. The CDR3 bases are TGTGCCAGCAGCCAAATTAGCGGGAGGGCCGAGGAGACCCAGTACTTC. Translation: CASSQISGRAEETQYF.

The rearrangement uses TRBV28 and TRBJ2-5; 8 bases map to TRBD2. Germline V gene data show CDR1 as MDHEN and CDR2 as SYDVKM. J was trimmed by 1 base and V by 8 bases; bases with no gene match: 12. The CDR3 has 16 amino acids. As DNA, the CDR3 is TGTGCCAGCGTGGCGGGGGGCGTGAGAACCCAAGAGACCCAGTACTTC. Encoded protein: CASVAGGVRTQETQYF. Together with reference TRBV28 and TRBJ2-5, the CDR3 gives the full variable domain: DVKVTQSSRYLVKRTGEKVFLECVQDMDHENMFWYRQDPGLGLRLIYFSYDVKMKEKGDIPEGYSVSREKKERFSLILESASTNQTSMYLCASVAGGVRTQETQYFGPGTRLLVL.

This clonotype occurred many times. The V gene is TRBV5-1, the J gene TRBJ1-1, with 10 bases aligning to TRBD1. The CDR3 is made up of 14 amino acids. With V trimmed by 4 bases and J by 5 bases, 5 bases remained unmatched. Germline V gene data show CDR1 as SGHRS and CDR2 as YFSETQ. The CDR3 protein is CASSVTGGPTEAFF. The CDR3 coding sequence is TGCGCCAGCAGCGTGACAGGGGGCCCGACTGAAGCTTTCTTT.

The sample holds a few counts of this clonotype. The chain carries TRBV20-1 and TRBJ2-2; no definite D call. Germline CDR1 and CDR2: DFQATT and SNEGSKA (reference sequence). Trimming shortened V by 0 bases and J by 4 bases, and 15 bases separated the two germline ends. The CDR3 totals 16 residues. CDR3 region: CSARDPVLGSTGELFF. The CDR3 nucleotides read TGCAGTGCTAGAGATCCGGTCCTCGGGTCCACCGGGGAGCTGTTTTTT.

CDR3: CASSLETSVLYEQYF. The DNA of the CDR3 is TGCGCCAGCAGCTTGGAAACTAGTGTCCTGTACGAGCAGTACTTC. The chain carries TRBV5-1 and TRBJ2-7; D may be TRBD2 (5 bases). The CDR3 is made up of 15 amino acids. V gave up 0 bases and J gave up 4 bases, with 14 bases separating them. In germline, CDR1 is SGHRS, CDR2 YFSETQ.

The chain recombines TRBV7-2 with TRBJ2-7; 8 bases are a match to TRBD2. The CDR3 sequence is 15 residues long. Germline loops: CDR1 SGHTA, CDR2 FQGNSA. V was clipped by 0 bases and J by 3 bases; unmatched bases: 4. CDR3 amino acids: CASSLAGSGIYEQYF. In DNA, the CDR3 is TGTGCCAGCAGCTTAGCCGGTAGCGGGATCTACGAGCAGTACTTC.

The chain links TRBV24-1 to TRBJ1-1; the D is unclear. CDR1 and CDR2 (germline): KGHDR, SFDVKD. The CDR3 length is 13 residues. V lost 5 bases to trimming and J lost 4 bases, with 10 bases between them. CDR3 amino acids: CATSVGGSTEAFF. For the CDR3, the DNA is TGTGCCACCAGTGTGGGAGGTAGCACTGAAGCTTTCTTT.

V usage is TRBV18 and J usage is TRBJ1-6, with 9 nucleotides matching TRBD1. V lost 3 bases and J lost 9; bases outside the gene matches: 6. Germline values: CDR1 KGHSH, CDR2 LQKENI. The CDR3 length is 15 residues. CDR3 nucleotide sequence: TGTGCCAGCTCACCTGGACAGGGGCGAGGTTCACCCCTCCACTTT. It translates to CASSPGQGRGSPLHF.

This clonotype was counted between two and nine times. The chain uses TRBV28 and TRBJ2-7, with 9 bases that match TRBD1. Losses at the gene ends were 5 bases for V and 5 bases for J; bases not matched to a gene: 4. In germline, CDR1 is MDHEN, CDR2 SYDVKM. The CDR3 consists of 13 residues. CDR3 in DNA: TGTGCCAGCAGTCCGGGACAGGGTGACGAGCAGTACTTC. Amino acid sequence: CASSPGQGDEQYF.